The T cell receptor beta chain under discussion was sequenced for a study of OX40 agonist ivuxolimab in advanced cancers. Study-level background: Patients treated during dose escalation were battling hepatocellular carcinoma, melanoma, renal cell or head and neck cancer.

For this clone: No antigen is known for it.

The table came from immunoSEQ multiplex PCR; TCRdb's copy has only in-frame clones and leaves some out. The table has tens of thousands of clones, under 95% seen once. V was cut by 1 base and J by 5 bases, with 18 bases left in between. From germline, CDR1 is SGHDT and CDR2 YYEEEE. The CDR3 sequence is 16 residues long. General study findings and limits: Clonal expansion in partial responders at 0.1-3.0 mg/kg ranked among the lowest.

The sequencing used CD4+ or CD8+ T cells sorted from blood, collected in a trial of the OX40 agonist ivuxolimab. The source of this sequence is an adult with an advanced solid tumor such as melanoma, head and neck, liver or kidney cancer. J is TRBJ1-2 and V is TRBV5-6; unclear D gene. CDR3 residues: CASSLFNTAEFYGYTF. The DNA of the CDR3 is TGTGCCAGCAGCTTGTTTAATACAGCAGAGTTTTATGGCTACACCTTC. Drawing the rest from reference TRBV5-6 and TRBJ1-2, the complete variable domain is DAGVTQSPTHLIKTRGQQVTLRCSPKSGHDTVSWYQQALGQGPQFIFQYYEEEERQRGNFPDRFSGHQFPNYSSELNVNALLLGDSALYLCASSLFNTAEFYGYTFGSGTRLTVV.